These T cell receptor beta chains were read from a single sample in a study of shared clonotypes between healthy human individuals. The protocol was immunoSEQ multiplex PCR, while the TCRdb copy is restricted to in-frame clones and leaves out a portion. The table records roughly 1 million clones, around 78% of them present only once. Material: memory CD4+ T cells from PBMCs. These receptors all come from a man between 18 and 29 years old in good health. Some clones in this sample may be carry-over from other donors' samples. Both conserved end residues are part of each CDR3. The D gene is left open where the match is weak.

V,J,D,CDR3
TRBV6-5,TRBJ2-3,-,CASSSPGLTDTQYF
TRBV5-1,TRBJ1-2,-,CASSLTSNYGYTF
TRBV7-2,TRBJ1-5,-,CASSFGQDGNQPQHF
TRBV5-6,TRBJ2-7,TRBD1,CASSLPGQGDYEQYF
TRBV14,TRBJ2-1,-,CASTPEALPFNEQFF
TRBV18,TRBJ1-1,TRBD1,CASSPDRVATEAFF
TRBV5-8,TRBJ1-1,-,CASSFGLMVNTEAFF
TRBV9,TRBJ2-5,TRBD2,CASSVGLAGETQYF
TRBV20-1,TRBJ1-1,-,CSASPGTEAFF
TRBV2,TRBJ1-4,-,CASSTEGGNEKLFF
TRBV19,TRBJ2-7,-,CASSSGPAALIYEQYF
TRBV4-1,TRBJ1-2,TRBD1,CASSPGKQTGKDYGYTF
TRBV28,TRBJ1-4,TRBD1,CASRQGRGVEKLFF
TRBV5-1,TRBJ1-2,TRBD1,CASRQDRDGYTF
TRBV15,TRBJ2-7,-,CATSGGGDRREQYF
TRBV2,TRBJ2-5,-,CASSAQGSLETQYF
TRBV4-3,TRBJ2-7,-,CASSQGVGSTYEQYF
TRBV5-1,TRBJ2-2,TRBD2,CASSLLTSDTGELFF
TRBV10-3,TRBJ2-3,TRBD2,CATSRGGSRDTQYF
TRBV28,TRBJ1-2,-,CANWDGRDYGYTF
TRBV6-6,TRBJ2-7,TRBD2,CATRGVGEQYF
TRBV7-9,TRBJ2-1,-,CASSLEILSEQFF
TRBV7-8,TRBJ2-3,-,CASSPRPRASTDTQYF
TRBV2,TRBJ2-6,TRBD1,CASSPTGLGANVLTF
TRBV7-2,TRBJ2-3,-,CASSFPTGSPQYF
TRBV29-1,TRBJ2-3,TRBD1,CSVRDRDSYNTQYF
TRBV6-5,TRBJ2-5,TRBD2,CASRTSGTETQYF
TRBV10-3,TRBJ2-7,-,CAIKDTYEQYF
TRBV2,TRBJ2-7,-,CASSPTFYLSYEQYF
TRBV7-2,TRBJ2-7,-,CASSLGSGREPTYEQYF
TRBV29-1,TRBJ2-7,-,CSVARQAPYEQYF
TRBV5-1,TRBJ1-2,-,CASSREDGPFSYTF
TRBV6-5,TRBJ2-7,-,CASSPPGRIYEQYF
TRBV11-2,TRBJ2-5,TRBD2,CASSLAGLAGGMLYF
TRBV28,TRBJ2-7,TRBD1,CASSIPGQGPGYEQYF
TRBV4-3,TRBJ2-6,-,CASSQDLISGANVLTF
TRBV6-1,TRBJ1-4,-,CASIRGEGEKLFF
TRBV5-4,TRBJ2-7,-,CASSLDAYEQYF
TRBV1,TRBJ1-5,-,CTSSQDSELTGVGGYSNQPQHF
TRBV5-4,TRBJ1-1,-,CARCNGGECTEAFF
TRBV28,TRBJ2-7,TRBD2,CASSFGLAGRTAYEQYF
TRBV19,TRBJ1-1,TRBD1,CASSNDRGGAEAFF
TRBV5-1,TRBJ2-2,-,CASSLPKNTGELFF
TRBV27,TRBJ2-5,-,CASSLNSGVGTQYF
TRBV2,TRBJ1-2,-,CASSEVSYGYTF
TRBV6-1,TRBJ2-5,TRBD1,CASSGQGAWETQYF
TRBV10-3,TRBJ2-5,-,CAISVHRVPQETQYF
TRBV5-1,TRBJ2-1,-,CASSRDSSSYNEQFF
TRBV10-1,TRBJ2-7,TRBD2,CASSEVGPYDRLAGSNEQYF
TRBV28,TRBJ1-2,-,CASSLNNYGYTF
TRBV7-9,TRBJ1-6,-,CASSLAQNNSPLHF
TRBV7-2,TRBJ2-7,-,CASSLNAGEQYF